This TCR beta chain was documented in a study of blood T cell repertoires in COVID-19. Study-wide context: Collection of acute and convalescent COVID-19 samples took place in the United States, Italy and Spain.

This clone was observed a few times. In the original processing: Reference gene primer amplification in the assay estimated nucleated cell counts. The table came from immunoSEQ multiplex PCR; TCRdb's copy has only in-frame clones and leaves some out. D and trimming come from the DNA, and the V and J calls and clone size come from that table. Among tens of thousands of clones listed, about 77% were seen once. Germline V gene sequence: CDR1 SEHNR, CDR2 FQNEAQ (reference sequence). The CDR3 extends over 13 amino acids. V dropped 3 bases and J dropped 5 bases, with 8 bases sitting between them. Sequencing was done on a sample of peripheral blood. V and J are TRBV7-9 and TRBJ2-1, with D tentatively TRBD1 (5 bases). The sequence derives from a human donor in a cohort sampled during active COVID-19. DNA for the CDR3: TGTGCCAGCAGCTTTTGGGGCGACAATGAGCAGTTCTTC. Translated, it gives CASSFWGDNEQFF.